Below, 5 T cell receptor beta chains from the same sample are listed, as sequenced in a study of blood T cell repertoires in COVID-19. The table came from immunoSEQ multiplex PCR; TCRdb's copy has only in-frame clones and leaves some out. This table has roughly 460,000 clones, 85% to 90% appearing once. Material: peripheral blood. All receptors derive from a young man with COVID-19, enrolled during active disease.

Notes on this clone: The sample contains more than one DNA sequence encoding this CDR3. The rearrangement joins TRBV7-2 to TRBJ2-7; the match to TRBD2 covers 14 bases. J lost 4 bases, V lost 5 bases, and 4 bases had no gene match. The CDR3 has 15 residues. Per germline, CDR1 SGHTA and CDR2 FQGNSA. CDR3 sequence: CASSLGTSGSYEQYF. CDR3 DNA: TGTGCCAGCAGCCTAGGGACTAGCGGGAGTTACGAGCAGTACTTC.

This rearrangement joins TRBV2 to TRBJ1-1, with 12 bases lining up with TRBD1. V lost 4 bases to trimming and J lost 9 bases; unmatched junction nucleotides: 6. Germline V gene sequence: CDR1 SNHLY, CDR2 FYNNEI. This CDR3 is built from 14 residues. The CDR3 is CASSVGTGGGKAFF. The CDR3 DNA is TGTGCCAGCAGTGTCGGGACAGGGGGCGGGAAAGCTTTCTTT. Full variable domain (missing parts from reference TRBV2 and TRBJ1-1): EPEVTQTPSHQVTQMGQEVILRCVPISNHLYFYWYRQILGQKVEFLVSFYNNEISEKSEIFDDQFSVERPDGSNFTLKIRSTKLEDSAMYFCASSVGTGGGKAFFGQGTRLTVV.

This rearrangement joins TRBV5-5 to TRBJ1-6; maybe TRBD1 (6 bases). Germline CDR1 is SGHKS and CDR2 is YYEKEE (reference sequence). The CDR3 is 17 residues long. Trimming stripped 1 base from V and 7 bases from J, with 18 bases between. The DNA of the CDR3 is TGTGCCAGCAGCTTGTCTATTCGGACAGCGTTCAATTCACCCCTCCACTTT. It yields the protein CASSLSIRTAFNSPLHF.

The chain employs TRBV3-1 (or the pseudogene TRBV3-2) and TRBJ2-5; D not resolved. The CDR3 runs to 12 residues. CDR1 and CDR2 (germline): LGHDT, YNNKEL (reference sequence). Trimming stripped 6 bases from V and 5 bases from J, with 10 bases between. The CDR3 region is CASRAAWETQYF. DNA of the CDR3: TGTGCCAGCAGGGCGGCCTGGGAGACCCAGTACTTC.

DNA for the CDR3: TGCGCCAGCAGCTTGCTAGCGGGAGTCTACAATGAGCAGTTCTTC. As protein: CASSLLAGVYNEQFF. The rearrangement joins TRBV5-1 to TRBJ2-1; 10 bases line up with TRBD2. V dropped 1 base and J dropped 3; count of bases not matched to a gene: 1. Germline V gene lookup returns CDR1 SGHRS and CDR2 YFSETQ. The CDR3 totals 15 residues.